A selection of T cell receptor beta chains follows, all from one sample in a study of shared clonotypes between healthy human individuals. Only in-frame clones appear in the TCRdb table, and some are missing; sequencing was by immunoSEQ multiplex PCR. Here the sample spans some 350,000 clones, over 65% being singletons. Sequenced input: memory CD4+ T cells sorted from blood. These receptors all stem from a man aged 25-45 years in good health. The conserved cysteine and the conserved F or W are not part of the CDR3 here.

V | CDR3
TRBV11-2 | ASSSQGLGIYGYT
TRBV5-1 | ASSSPGRGPGYT
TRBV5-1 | ASSEYGTGGETQY
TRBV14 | ASSPDRVRGYT
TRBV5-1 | ASSLDSGLSTDTQY
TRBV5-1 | ASSSGLASSTDTQY
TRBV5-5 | ASSLTSGQKTGELF
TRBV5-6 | ASSILTDTQY
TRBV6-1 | ASSAEGHSNQPQH
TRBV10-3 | AISDGTSDNEQF
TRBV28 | ASSGDRGLEKLF
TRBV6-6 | ASSYSMGEDEQY
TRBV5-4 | ASSLVRGDDNEQF
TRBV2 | ASSVPGQGRRTSGSPYEQY
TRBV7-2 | ASSLVGGSTEAF
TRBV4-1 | ASSQVNEQF
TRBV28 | ASSSGSWSTGELF
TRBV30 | ACALSGRGEQY
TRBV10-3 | ATNRRRNEKLF
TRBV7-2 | ASSLVVGSGNTIY
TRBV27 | ASSLQQGNTEAF
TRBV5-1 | ASSLAANYGYT
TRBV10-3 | AIRQTAREEADTQY
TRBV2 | ASSEGLAGGPGQETQY
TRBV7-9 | ASSRAGWFYEQF
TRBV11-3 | ASSFQWDSEAF
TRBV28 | ASSPGGGATNEKLF
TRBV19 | ASSVGTGHGETQY
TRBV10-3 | AISNFDEQY
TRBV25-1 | ASSGTSGRVITDTQY
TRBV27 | ASSPQGVGGNTGELF
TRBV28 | ASSFTRGRAF
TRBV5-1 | ASIRGGSTDTQY
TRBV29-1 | SVEGTEQETQY
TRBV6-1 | ASIMTGYTYEQY
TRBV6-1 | ASREAGGPSGANVLT
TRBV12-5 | ASGFGEPETQY
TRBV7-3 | ASSFVGTSGNNEQF
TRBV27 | ASSQGTRVYGYT
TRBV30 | AWSVVFTDTQY
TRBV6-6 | ASNRDSYEKLF
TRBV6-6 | ASSYRPGEAYNEQF
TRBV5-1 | ASSQHLSGRANEQY
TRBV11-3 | ASSSPLAGEEDTQY
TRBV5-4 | ASSLGSQETQY